This TCR beta chain emerged from a study of blood T cells in healthy people across ages. General study points: The long-lived group displayed more naive CD4+ cells, plus higher diversity, than the aged donors did.

The CDR3 spans 13 residues. V was shortened by 6 bases and J by 8 bases, with 16 bases between the two germline ends. Germline CDR1 SNHLY, CDR2 FYNNEI. To note about this clonotype: Its antigen is unidentified.

It was with a sample-barcoded 5' primer and a J-beta primer mix that a second PCR of roughly 7 to 12 cycles was run. TCRdb ran MiXCR on the 5' RACE reads and lists one entry per CDR3 protein. The sample records about 900,000 distinct CDR3 sequences, approximately 49% being singletons. This TCR derives from a man aged 25-45 years in good health. Specimen: blood. The chain uses TRBV2 and TRBJ1-2; D may be TRBD1 (5 bases). CDR3 region: CASSKGPLGGYTF. The CDR3 DNA reads as TGTGCCAGCAGCAAGGGACCACTTGGAGGCTACACCTTC. Combining the CDR3 with reference TRBV2 and TRBJ1-2 gives the whole variable domain EPEVTQTPSHQVTQMGQEVILRCVPISNHLYFYWYRQILGQKVEFLVSFYNNEISEKSEIFDDQFSVERPDGSNFTLKIRSTKLEDSAMYFCASSKGPLGGYTFGSGTRLTVV.